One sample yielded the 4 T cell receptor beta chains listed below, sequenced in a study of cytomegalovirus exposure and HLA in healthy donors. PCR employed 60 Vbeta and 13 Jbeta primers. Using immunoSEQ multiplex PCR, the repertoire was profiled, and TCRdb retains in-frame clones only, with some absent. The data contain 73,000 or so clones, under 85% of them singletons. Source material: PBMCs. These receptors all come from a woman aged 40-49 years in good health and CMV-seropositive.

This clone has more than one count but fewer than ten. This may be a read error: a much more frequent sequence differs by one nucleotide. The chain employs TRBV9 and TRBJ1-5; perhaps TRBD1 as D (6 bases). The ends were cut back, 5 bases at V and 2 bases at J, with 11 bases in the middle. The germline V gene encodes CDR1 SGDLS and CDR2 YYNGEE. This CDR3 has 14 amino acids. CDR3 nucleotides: TGTGCCAGCAGATTGACAGGCGGCAATCAGCCCCAGCATTTT. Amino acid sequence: CASRLTGGNQPQHF.

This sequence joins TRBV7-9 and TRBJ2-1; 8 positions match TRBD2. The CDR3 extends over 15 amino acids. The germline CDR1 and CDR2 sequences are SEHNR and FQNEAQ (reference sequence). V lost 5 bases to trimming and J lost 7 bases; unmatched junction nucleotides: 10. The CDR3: CASSHRGGLVNEQFF. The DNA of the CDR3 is TGTGCCAGCAGCCACCGGGGGGGGTTGGTGAATGAGCAGTTCTTC.

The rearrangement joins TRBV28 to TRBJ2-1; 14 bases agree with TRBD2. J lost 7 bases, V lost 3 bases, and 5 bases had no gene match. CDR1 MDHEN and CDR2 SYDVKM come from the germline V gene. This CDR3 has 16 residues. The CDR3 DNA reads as TGTGCCAGCAGTTTTTTGGGACTAGCGGGAGTTAATGAGCAGTTCTTC. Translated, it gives CASSFLGLAGVNEQFF. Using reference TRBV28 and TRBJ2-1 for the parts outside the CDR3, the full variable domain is DVKVTQSSRYLVKRTGEKVFLECVQDMDHENMFWYRQDPGLGLRLIYFSYDVKMKEKGDIPEGYSVSREKKERFSLILESASTNQTSMYLCASSFLGLAGVNEQFFGPGTRLTVL.

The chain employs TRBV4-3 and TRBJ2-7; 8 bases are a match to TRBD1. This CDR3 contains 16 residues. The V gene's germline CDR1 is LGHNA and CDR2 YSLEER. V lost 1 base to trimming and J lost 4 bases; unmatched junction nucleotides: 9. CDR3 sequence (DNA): TGCGCCAGCAGCCAAGCCCTCCGACAGGGGCTTTACGAGCAGTACTTC. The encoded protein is CASSQALRQGLYEQYF.